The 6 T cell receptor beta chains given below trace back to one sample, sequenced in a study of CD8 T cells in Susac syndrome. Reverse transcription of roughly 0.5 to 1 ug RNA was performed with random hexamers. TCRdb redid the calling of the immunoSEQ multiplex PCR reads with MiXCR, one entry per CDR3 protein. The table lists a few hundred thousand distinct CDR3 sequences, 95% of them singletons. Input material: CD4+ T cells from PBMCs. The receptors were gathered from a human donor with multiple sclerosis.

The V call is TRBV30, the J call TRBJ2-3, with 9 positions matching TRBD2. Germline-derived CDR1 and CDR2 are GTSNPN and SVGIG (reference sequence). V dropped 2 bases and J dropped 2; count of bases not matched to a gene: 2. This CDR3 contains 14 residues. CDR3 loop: CAWSPSGITDTQYF. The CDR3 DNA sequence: TGTGCCTGGAGTCCTAGCGGGATCACAGATACGCAGTATTTT.

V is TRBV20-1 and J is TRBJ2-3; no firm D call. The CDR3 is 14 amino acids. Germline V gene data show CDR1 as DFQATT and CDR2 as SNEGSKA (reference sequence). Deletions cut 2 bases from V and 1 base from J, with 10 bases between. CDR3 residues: CSARKGVGTDTQYF. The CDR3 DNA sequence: TGCAGTGCTAGAAAGGGCGTCGGCACAGATACGCAGTATTTT.

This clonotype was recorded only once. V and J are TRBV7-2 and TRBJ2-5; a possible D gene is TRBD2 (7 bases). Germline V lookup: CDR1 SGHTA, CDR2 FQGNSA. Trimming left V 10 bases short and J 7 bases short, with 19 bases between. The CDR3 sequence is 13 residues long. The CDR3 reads CATLAGGQGTQYF. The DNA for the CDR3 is TGTGCCACCCTAGCCGGGGGGCAGGGGACCCAGTACTTC.

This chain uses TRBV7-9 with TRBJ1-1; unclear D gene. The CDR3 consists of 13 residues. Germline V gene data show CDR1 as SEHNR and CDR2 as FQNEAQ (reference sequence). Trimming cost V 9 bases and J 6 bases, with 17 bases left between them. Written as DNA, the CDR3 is TGTGCCAGTCCGGGTGATACGGGCTCTGAAGCTTTCTTT. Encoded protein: CASPGDTGSEAFF.

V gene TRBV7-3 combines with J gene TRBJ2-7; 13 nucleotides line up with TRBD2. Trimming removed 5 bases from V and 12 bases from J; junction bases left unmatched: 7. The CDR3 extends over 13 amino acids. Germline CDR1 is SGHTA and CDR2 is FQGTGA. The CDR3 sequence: CASSRLAGGTTYF. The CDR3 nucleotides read TGTGCCAGCAGCAGACTAGCGGGAGGAACGACGTACTTC.

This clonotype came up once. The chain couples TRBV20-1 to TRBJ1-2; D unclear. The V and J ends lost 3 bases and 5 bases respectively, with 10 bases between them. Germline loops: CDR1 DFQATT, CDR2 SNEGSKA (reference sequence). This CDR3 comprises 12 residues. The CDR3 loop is CSASVKVYGYTF. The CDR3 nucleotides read TGCAGTGCTAGTGTTAAGGTTTATGGCTACACCTTC.